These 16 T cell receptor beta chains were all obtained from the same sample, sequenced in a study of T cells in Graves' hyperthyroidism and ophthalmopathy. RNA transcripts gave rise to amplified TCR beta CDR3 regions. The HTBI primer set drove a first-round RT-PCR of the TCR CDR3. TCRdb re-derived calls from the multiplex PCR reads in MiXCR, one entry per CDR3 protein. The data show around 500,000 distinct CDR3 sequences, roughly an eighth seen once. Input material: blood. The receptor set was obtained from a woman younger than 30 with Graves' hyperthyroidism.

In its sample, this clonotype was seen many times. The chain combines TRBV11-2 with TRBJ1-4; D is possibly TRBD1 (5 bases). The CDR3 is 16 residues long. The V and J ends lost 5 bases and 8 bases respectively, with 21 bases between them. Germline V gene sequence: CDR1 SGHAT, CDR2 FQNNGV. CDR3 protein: CASSPGTSPKREKLFF. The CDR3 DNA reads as TGTGCCAGCAGCCCAGGGACCTCCCCCAAGCGGGAAAAACTGTTTTTT.

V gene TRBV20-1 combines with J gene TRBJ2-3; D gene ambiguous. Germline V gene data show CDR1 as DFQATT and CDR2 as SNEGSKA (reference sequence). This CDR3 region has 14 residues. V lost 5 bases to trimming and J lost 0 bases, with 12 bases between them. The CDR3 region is CSAGYYSSTDTQYF. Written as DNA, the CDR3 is TGCAGTGCTGGGTATTATTCTAGCACAGATACGCAGTATTTT.

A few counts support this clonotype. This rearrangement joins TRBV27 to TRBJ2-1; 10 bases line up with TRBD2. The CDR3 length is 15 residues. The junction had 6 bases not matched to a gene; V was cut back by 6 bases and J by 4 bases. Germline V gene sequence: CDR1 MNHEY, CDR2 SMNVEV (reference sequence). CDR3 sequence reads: CASSYTSGNYNEQFF. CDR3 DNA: TGTGCCAGCAGCTATACTAGCGGGAATTACAATGAGCAGTTCTTC.

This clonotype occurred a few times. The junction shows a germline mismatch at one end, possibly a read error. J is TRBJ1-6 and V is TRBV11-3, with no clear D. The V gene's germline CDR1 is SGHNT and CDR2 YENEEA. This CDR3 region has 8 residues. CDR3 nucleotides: TGTGCCAGGATTTCCTGGGACTTT. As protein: CARISWDF.

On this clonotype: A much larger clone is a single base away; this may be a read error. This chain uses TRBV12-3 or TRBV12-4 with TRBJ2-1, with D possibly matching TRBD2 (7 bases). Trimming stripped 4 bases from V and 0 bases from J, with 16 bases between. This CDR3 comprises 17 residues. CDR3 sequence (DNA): TGTGCCAGCAGTTGGGGGCTAGCGGTAATCTCCTACAATGAGCAGTTCTTC. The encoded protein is CASSWGLAVISYNEQFF.

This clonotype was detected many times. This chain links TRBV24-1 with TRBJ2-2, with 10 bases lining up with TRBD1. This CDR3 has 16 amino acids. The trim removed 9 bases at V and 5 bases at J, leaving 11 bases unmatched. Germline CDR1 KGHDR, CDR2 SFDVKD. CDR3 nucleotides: TGTGCCACCGGGGCCTCCGGGACAGGGGTGACCGGGGAGCTGTTTTTT. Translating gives CATGASGTGVTGELFF.

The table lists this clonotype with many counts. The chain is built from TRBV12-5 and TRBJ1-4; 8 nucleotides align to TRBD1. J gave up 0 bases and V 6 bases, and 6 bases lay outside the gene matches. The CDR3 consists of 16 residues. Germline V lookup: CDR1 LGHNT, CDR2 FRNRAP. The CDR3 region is CASGPTGAATNEKLFF. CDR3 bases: TGTGCTAGTGGCCCGACAGGGGCCGCAACTAATGAAAAACTGTTTTTT. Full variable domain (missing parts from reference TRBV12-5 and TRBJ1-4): DARVTQTPRHKVTEMGQEVTMRCQPILGHNTVFWYRQTMMQGLELLAYFRNRAPLDDSGMPKDRFSAEMPDATLATLKIQPSEPRDSAVYFCASGPTGAATNEKLFFGSGTQLSVL.

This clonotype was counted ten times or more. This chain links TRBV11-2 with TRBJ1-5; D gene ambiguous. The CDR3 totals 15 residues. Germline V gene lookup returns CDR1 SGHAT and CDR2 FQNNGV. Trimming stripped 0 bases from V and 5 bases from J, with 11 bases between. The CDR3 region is CASSLDGTPYQPQHF. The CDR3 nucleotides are TGTGCCAGCAGCTTAGATGGCACTCCCTATCAGCCCCAGCATTTT.

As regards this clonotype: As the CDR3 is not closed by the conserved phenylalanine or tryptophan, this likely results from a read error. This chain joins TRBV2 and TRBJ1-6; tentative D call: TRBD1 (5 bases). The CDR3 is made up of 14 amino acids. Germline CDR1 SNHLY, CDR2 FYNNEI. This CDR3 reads CASSGGSDNSPLHL. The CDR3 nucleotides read TGTGCCAGCAGTGGGGGCTCCGATAATTCACCCCTCCACCTT.

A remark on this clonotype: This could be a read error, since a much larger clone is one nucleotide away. The CDR3 loop is CAIYPSGKRLYNEQFF. The DNA for the CDR3 is TGTGCCATCTATCCTAGCGGTAAGAGGTTATACAATGAGCAGTTCTTC. This sequence joins TRBV10-3 and TRBJ2-1, with 7 bases that match TRBD2. Germline V lookup: CDR1 ENHRY, CDR2 SYGVKD. With V trimmed by 8 bases and J by 4 bases, 14 bases remained unmatched. This CDR3 is 16 amino acids long.

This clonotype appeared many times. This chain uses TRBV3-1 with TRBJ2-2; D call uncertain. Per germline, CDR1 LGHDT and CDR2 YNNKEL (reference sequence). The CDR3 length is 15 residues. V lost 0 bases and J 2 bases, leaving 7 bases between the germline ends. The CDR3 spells CASSQDLLNTGELFF. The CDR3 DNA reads TGTGCCAGCAGCCAAGATTTACTCAACACCGGGGAGCTGTTTTTT.

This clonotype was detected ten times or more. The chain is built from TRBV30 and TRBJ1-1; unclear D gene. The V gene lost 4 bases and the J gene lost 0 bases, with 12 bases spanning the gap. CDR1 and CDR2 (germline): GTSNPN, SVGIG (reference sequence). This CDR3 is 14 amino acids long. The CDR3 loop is CAWTPGFMNTEAFF. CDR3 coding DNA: TGTGCCTGGACCCCAGGATTTATGAACACTGAAGCTTTCTTT. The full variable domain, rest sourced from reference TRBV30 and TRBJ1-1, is SQTIHQWPATLVQPVGSPLSLECTVEGTSNPNLYWYRQAAGRGLQLLFYSVGIGQISSEVPQNLSASRPQDRQFILSSKKLLLSDSGFYLCAWTPGFMNTEAFFGQGTRLTVV.

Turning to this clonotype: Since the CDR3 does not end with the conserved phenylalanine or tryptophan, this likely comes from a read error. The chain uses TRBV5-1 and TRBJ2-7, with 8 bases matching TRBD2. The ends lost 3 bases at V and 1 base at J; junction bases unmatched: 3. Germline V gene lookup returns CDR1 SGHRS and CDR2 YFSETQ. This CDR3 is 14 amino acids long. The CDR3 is CASSSGTRSYEQYL. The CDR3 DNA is TGCGCCAGCAGCTCCGGGACTAGATCCTACGAGCAGTACCTC.

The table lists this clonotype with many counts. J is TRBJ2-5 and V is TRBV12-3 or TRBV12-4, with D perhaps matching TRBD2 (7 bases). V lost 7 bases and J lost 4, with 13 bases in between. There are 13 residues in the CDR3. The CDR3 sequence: CASKEGGGETQYF. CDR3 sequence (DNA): TGTGCCAGCAAGGAGGGGGGGGGAGAGACCCAGTACTTC.

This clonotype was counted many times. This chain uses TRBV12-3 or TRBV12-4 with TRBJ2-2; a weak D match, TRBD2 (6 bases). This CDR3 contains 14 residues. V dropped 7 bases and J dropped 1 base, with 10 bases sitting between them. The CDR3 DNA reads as TGTGCCAGCACGTTTAGCGGGAACACCGGGGAGCTGTTTTTT. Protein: CASTFSGNTGELFF.

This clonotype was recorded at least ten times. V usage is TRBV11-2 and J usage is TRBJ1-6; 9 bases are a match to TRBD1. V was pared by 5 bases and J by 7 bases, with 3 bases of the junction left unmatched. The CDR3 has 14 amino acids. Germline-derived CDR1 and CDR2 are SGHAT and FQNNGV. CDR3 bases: TGTGCCAGCAGCGCAACAGGGGGCAATTCACCCCTCCACTTT. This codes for CASSATGGNSPLHF.